These T cell receptor beta chains were read from a single sample in a study of blood T cells in healthy people across ages. One entry per CDR3 protein, called by TCRdb with MiXCR from the 5' RACE reads. The sample lists approximately 690,000 distinct CDR3 sequences; around 54% were seen once. The sequenced sample was blood. Receptor source: a man between 60 and 70 years old in good health. CDR3s include the opening cysteine and the closing phenylalanine or tryptophan. D genes are given only for firm matches.

d_call,v_call,cdr3_aa
TRBD1,TRBV3-1,CASSPGTEYSPLHF
TRBD1,TRBV24-1,CATSDRTGGAWDEQFF
NA,TRBV7-8,CASITSIFETQYF
TRBD1,TRBV10-3,CATARQGEYNEQFF
NA,TRBV18,CASSSQWSTQETQYF
TRBD1,TRBV6-6,CASSYIVRGETQYF
NA,TRBV29-1,CSVGAGGLQETQYF
NA,TRBV5-1,CASSLGDTTTDTQYF
TRBD2,TRBV24-1,CAAPRVGGGARDTQYF
TRBD2,TRBV7-2,CASSRGGAADTQYF
TRBD2,TRBV7-6,CASSLERSGVTGELFF
NA,TRBV11-2,CASSLTGSGTGELFF
NA,TRBV5-1,CASSFVTGMGTDTQYF
NA,TRBV4-1,CASSQDPRGDEQFF
TRBD2,TRBV20-1,CSARESSGYNEQFF
TRBD1,TRBV6-1,CASSGYQTGKEETQYF
TRBD2,TRBV4-1,CASSQRESSGGQETQYF
NA,TRBV29-1,CSAMREKLFF
NA,TRBV20-1,CSARGLRRFYNEQFF
NA,TRBV7-9,CASSLWGPLGNIQYF
TRBD1,TRBV2,CASAPERGPRNEQFF
TRBD1,TRBV25-1,CASSATGVGNQPQHF
NA,TRBV7-2,CASSSSYTDTQYF